The sequence of this TCR beta chain was determined in a study of blood T cell repertoires in COVID-19. Study background: Italy, Spain and the United States were the sources of the convalescent and acute COVID-19 samples. PBMCs, B-cell-depleted T cells, or T cells were the source of the cDNA or gDNA that made up the material.

Authors' processing steps: Nucleated cell number was recorded as an estimate derived from reference gene primer amplification. Measured with immunoSEQ multiplex PCR; TCRdb has only the in-frame clones, and not every one. The DNA gave D and trimming, while V, J and clone size come from that table. The sample includes approximately 230,000 clones, around nine tenths of them seen just once. Germline V CDR1 and CDR2: SGHRS, YFSETQ. Between the trimmed V and J ends, which lost 0 bases and 5 bases, there was a span of 14 bases. CDR3 length: 15 residues. This sequence originates from a woman in her thirties or forties who had recovered from COVID-19. This sequence joins TRBV5-1 and TRBJ2-5; D is perhaps TRBD2 (7 bases). Sequences were obtained from peripheral blood. The CDR3, as DNA: TGCGCCAGCAGCTTGGAGGCGGGGGCCCTTGAGACCCAGTACTTC. Amino acid sequence: CASSLEAGALETQYF.